This T cell receptor beta chain is from a study of T cell responses to AZD1222 COVID-19 vaccine (dated by TCRdb to the early 2020s). Context from the whole study: AZD1222 recipients with second doses at about 4 weeks or about 12 weeks were pooled, because spike-specific TCR depth and breadth did not differ between schedules. TCR sequencing covered over 230 trial participants: 200 to 210 given two doses of AZD1222 and 26 given two doses of MenACWY control vaccine. Trial participants were enrolled by age into 18-55, 56-69 and 70-plus year subgroups, with about 150, 28 and 57 TCR-sequenced participants respectively. The paper as a whole reports these results and caveats: Spike-specific TCR breadth and depth rose significantly after two AZD1222 doses compared with day 0 and with MenACWY recipients. Only six AZD1222 recipients were SARS-CoV-2 seropositive at baseline, limiting conclusions about previously exposed vaccinees. The vaccine-associated CD4 TCRs covered the entire spike protein, and the dominant responses fell in regions 160-218 and 743-854. The 56-69-year group was small, and its depth increase did not reach significance, likely because of low power. Because no day 14 peak-response samples were available, the repertoires could be characterized only after the peak T cell response. Participants were mostly white British and included more females than males, and it was suggested by the authors that clonal diversity may have been underestimated. Epitopes outside the regions mutated in the B.1.351 and B.1.1.7 variants were reportedly recognized by nearly half of the unique spike-specific TCRs.

The CDR3 regions of human TCRbeta chains were analyzed by immunosequencing. Under the source paper's analysis protocol: Repertoire TCRs were checked for matches against a reference library of SARS-CoV-2-specific TCRs that had been generated using the MIRA antigen-specificity platform. Breadth meant the fraction of unique TCRs that were SARS-CoV-2-associated, whereas depth meant the fraction of total T cells that were SARS-CoV-2-associated. Using the MIRA data, each spike-specific TCR was assigned both to the spike region to which the TCR was reactive and to a CD4 or CD8 class. Log10-transformed breadth and depth values were compared by one-way ANOVA with Sidak's multiple comparisons tests. TCRdb holds this immuneACCESS table with in-frame rearrangements only. Some clones are missing; in checked studies, unresolved V genes explain under half, and the rest has no known cause. V and J calls and clone size are those listed in that table; D and trimming were worked out from the DNA. The sample table holds some 150,000 clones, of which roughly 94% were seen once. The ten largest make up roughly 1.2% of the sample.

The time point label for this specimen denotes: baseline before first vaccination. Samples from vaccinated people were obtained from the UK trials COV001 and COV002, which included a single-blind randomized controlled phase 2/3 trial of AZD1222 (ChAdOx1 nCoV-19) in healthy adults. For TCRbeta chain sequencing, PBMC samples from trial participants were taken at day 0 and at day 28 after the second dose. Comments on this clone: Its antigen target is currently unknown. Base-call qualities are not available, and no considerably larger clone is one nucleotide away.

V lost 4 bases and J lost 1 base; the stretch between them is 17 bases long. From a lookup of the germline V gene, CDR1 and CDR2 are SGDLS and YYNGEE. Its CDR3 holds 16 amino acids, cysteine through phenylalanine. Only the CDR3 DNA stays, 48 bases, in frame from base 1. This chain joins TRBV9 to TRBJ1-1; the best D guess is TRBD1, with 5 bases matching. The sequencing used peripheral blood, collected on day 0 of AZD1222 vaccination. This sequence was found in an adult in good health. The CDR3 amino acid sequence is: CASSSQSGTANTEAFF. The DNA sequence is TGTGCCAGCAGCTCACAGTCCGGGACGGCGAACACTGAAGCTTTCTTT.